This entry describes one T cell receptor beta chain. The antigen is undetermined. The data belong to a study of cytomegalovirus exposure and HLA in healthy donors. Study results and limitations: V- and J-gene trimming in TCR beta was tied to a missense DCLRE1C variant by an analysis performed later. The listing of fewer than 200 TCR beta chains classed them as cytomegalovirus-associated.

Trimming removed 4 bases from V and 5 bases from J, with 18 bases in between. The length of the CDR3 is 15 residues. CDR1 and CDR2 (germline): SGHRS, YFSETQ. This PCR relied on a set of 60 Vbeta primers and 13 Jbeta primers. Clones were sequenced by immunoSEQ multiplex PCR, and TCRdb holds only the in-frame ones, with some missing. Recorded for this sample: roughly 73,000 clones. The receptor was isolated from a female donor in good health and CMV-seropositive. The chain links TRBV5-1 to TRBJ1-1, with D hard to call. Input material: PBMCs. CDR3 residues: CASSPAASRGTEAFF. The CDR3 DNA sequence: TGCGCCAGCAGCCCGGCGGCCTCTCGAGGGACTGAAGCTTTCTTT.